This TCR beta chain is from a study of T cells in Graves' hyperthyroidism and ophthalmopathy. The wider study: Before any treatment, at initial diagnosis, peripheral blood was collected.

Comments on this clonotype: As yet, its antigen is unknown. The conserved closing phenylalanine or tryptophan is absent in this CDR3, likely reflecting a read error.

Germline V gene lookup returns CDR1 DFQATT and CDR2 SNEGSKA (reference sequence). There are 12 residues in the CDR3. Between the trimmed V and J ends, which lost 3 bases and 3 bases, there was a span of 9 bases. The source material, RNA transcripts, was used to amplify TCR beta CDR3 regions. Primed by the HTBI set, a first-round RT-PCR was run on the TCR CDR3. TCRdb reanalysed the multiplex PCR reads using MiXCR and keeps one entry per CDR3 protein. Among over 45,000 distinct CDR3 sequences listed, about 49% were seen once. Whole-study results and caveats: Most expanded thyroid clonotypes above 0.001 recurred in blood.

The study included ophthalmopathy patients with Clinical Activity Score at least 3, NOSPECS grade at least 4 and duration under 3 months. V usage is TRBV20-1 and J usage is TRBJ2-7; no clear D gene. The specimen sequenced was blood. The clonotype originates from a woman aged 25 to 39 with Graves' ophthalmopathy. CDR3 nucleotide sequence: TGCAGTGCTAGTTGGGTTGTCTACGAGCAGTACTCC. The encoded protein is CSASWVVYEQYS.